The 14 T cell receptor beta chains reported below all come from one sample, sequenced in a study of Ad26.COV2.S vaccination and SARS-CoV-2 variants. Clones were sequenced by immunoSEQ multiplex PCR, and TCRdb holds only the in-frame ones, with some missing. The data contain approximately 240,000 clones, approximately 90% of them seen just once; the ten biggest clones take up 9.5% to 12%. The treatment: some 20 received Ad26.COV2.S at low or high dose, single or two shots; several received placebo; per-sample allocation not given. Sampling took place 63 days after the first vaccine or placebo injection. This specimen consisted of peripheral blood, obtained in a trial of Ad26.COV2.S vaccine versus placebo. The receptors come from a person between 18 and 59 years old who received the Ad26.COV2.S COVID-19 vaccine or a placebo.

The chain has TRBV30 and TRBJ2-1; 9 bases line up with TRBD1. Germline CDR1 GTSNPN, CDR2 SVGIG (reference sequence). Unmatched junction bases numbered 9, after V lost 4 bases and J lost 8 bases. The CDR3 has 14 residues. The CDR3 coding sequence is TGTGCCTGGACTATACGGGACAGGGTCCATGAGCAGTTCTTC. It is translated as CAWTIRDRVHEQFF.

This chain links TRBV28 with TRBJ2-7; D is uncertain. The V end was cut by 9 bases, the J end by 0 bases, with 6 bases between. Germline CDR1 reads MDHEN; CDR2 reads SYDVKM. CDR3 length equals 11 residues. The CDR3 sequence: CARRHSYEQYF. CDR3 sequence (DNA): TGTGCCAGGAGACACTCCTACGAGCAGTACTTC.

The V gene is TRBV25-1, the J gene TRBJ1-5; 8 bases are a match to TRBD1. The CDR3 is 14 amino acids. Germline CDR1 reads MGHDK; CDR2 reads SYGVNS. After removal of 4 bases from V and 7 bases from J, the junction contained 6 bases not matched to a gene. CDR3 coding DNA: TGTGCCAGCAGTGCGACAGGGGTAGGGCAGCCCCAGCATTTT. Its protein is CASSATGVGQPQHF.

CDR3 protein: CASADFTRLAGGEQYF. DNA of the CDR3: TGCGCCAGTGCCGACTTTACGCGTCTAGCGGGAGGCGAGCAGTACTTC. V and J are TRBV10-1 and TRBJ2-7, with 11 nucleotides matching TRBD2. The V and J ends lost 9 bases and 6 bases, in that order; junction bases with no gene match: 16. The germline gives CDR1 WNHNN, CDR2 SYGVQD (reference sequence). This CDR3 has 16 residues.

The V and J genes are TRBV7-9 and TRBJ1-3; 8 positions match TRBD1. CDR1 and CDR2 (germline): SEHNR, FQNEAQ (reference sequence). The junction had 7 bases not matched to a gene; V was cut back by 6 bases and J by 3 bases. There are 15 residues in the CDR3. The CDR3 spells CASRIGQGLGNTIYF. Written as DNA, the CDR3 is TGTGCCAGCAGAATCGGACAGGGCCTTGGAAACACCATATATTTT.

The chain employs TRBV19 and TRBJ2-1; D tentatively fits TRBD1 or TRBD2 (5 bases each). V was cut by 7 bases and J by 2 bases, with 9 bases left in between. Germline V gene data show CDR1 as LNHDA and CDR2 as SQIVND (reference sequence). The CDR3 runs to 13 residues. The chain's CDR3 is CASTRGPYNEQFF. The CDR3 DNA is TGTGCCAGTACCCGGGGCCCCTACAATGAGCAGTTCTTC.

This chain joins TRBV10-3 and TRBJ1-1, with D perhaps TRBD1 (6 bases). This CDR3 is 15 amino acids long. The V gene's germline CDR1 is ENHRY and CDR2 SYGVKD. The germline V and J ends were trimmed by 6 bases and 3 bases, with 17 bases remaining between them. CDR3 region: CAIRTGHLVDTEAFF. CDR3 bases: TGTGCCATCAGGACGGGACACCTAGTAGACACTGAAGCTTTCTTT.

This chain uses TRBV7-8 with TRBJ2-7; D possibly corresponds to TRBD2 (5 bases). This CDR3 spans 14 amino acids. Trimming took 2 bases from V and 7 from J, leaving 15 bases between them. Germline assignment: CDR1 SGHVS and CDR2 FQNEAQ. The CDR3 loop reads CASSLMAASGEQYF. CDR3 in DNA: TGTGCCAGCAGCTTAATGGCGGCCTCGGGGGAGCAGTACTTC.

The chain links TRBV30 to TRBJ1-6; D gene unclear. V was trimmed by 6 bases and J by 4 bases, leaving 13 bases between them. CDR1 and CDR2 from the germline V gene are GTSNPN and SVGIG (reference sequence). This CDR3 is built from 14 residues. The CDR3, as DNA: TGTGCCTGCGGGCCCGGAGTATATAATTCACCCCTCCACTTT. This codes for CACGPGVYNSPLHF.

J is TRBJ1-3 and V is TRBV11-2; D perhaps matches TRBD1 (6 bases). Trimming shortened V by 3 bases and J by 4 bases, and 13 bases separated the two germline ends. The CDR3 is 15 amino acids. Per the germline V gene, CDR1 is SGHAT and CDR2 is FQNNGV. The chain's CDR3 is CASSFVGAAGNTIYF. CDR3 in DNA: TGTGCCAGCAGCTTTGTGGGGGCGGCGGGAAACACCATATATTTT.

V and J are TRBV5-6 and TRBJ2-7; the D gene could be TRBD1 or TRBD2 (5 bases each). The length of the CDR3 is 15 residues. V was clipped by 4 bases and J by 6 bases, with 20 bases between them. Germline CDR1 SGHDT, CDR2 YYEEEE. The CDR3, as DNA: TGTGCCAGCAGCCTTGAGGGGACCGGGGCACCCGAGCAGTACTTC. Its translation: CASSLEGTGAPEQYF.

The V and J genes are TRBV10-1 and TRBJ2-7, with 7 bases identical to TRBD2. This CDR3 has 17 residues. The V segment lost 5 bases and the J segment 6 bases; nucleotides outside the gene matches: 19. Looked up from germline, CDR1 is WNHNN and CDR2 is SYGVQD (reference sequence). The CDR3 DNA follows: TGCGCCAGCAGTCCCCCTTGTTCTGCGGGAGTACGCCGCGAGCAGTACTTC. Its translation: CASSPPCSAGVRREQYF.

The V gene is TRBV5-1, the J gene TRBJ2-7; 12 nucleotides line up with TRBD2. V shed 2 bases and J 0 bases; nucleotides not matched to a gene: 6. The CDR3 consists of 17 residues. Looked up from germline, CDR1 is SGHRS and CDR2 is YFSETQ. The CDR3 bases are TGCGCCAGCAGCTTAGGACTAGCGGGACCAAGCTCCTACGAGCAGTACTTC. Translation gives CASSLGLAGPSSYEQYF.

The chain carries TRBV9 and TRBJ2-3; D is unresolved. In germline, CDR1 is SGDLS, CDR2 YYNGEE. Trimming shortened V by 1 base and J by 0 bases, and 9 bases separated the two germline ends. CDR3 length equals 15 residues. CDR3 nucleotides: TGTGCCAGCAGCGTAAACCCCGGGAGCACAGATACGCAGTATTTT. Amino acid sequence: CASSVNPGSTDTQYF.